The clone carrying this T cell receptor beta chain occurred once. What it binds is unknown. Sampled while nominally healthy, donors likely had unrecorded immune exposures. This sample stems from a study of cytomegalovirus exposure and HLA in healthy donors. Regarding the study as a whole: A few chains tied to CMV proved CMV antigen-specific in vitro.

Germline CDR1 is LGHNA and CDR2 is YSLEER. J gave up 2 bases and V 1 base, and 5 bases lay outside the gene matches. The CDR3 has 17 amino acids. With 60 Vbeta and 13 Jbeta primers, the PCR was carried out. Profiling relied on immunoSEQ multiplex PCR, and the TCRdb table lists in-frame clones only, not all of them. The sample yields around 140,000 clones, over 75% seen once. The clonotype originates from a male donor in good health and CMV-seronegative. The rearrangement links TRBV4-3 to TRBJ2-1; the match to TRBD2 covers 10 bases. Specimen: PBMCs. This CDR3 reads CASSQGSSGRAYNEQFF. The DNA for the CDR3 is TGCGCCAGCAGCCAAGGATCGAGCGGGAGGGCCTACAATGAGCAGTTCTTC.